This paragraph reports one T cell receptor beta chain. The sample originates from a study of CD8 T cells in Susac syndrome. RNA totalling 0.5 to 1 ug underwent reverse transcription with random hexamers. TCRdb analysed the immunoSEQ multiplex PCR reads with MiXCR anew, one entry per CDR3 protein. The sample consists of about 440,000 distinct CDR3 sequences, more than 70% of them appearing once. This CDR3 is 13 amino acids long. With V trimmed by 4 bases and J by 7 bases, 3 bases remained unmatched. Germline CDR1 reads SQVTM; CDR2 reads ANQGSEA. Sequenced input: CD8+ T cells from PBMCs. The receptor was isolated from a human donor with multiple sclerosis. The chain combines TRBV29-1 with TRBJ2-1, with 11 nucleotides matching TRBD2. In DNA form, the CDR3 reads TGCAGCGTTGGAACTAGCGGGAGTAATGAGCAGTTCTTC. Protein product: CSVGTSGSNEQFF.